This T cell receptor beta chain was documented in a study of T cells after yellow fever vaccination. Points from the study as a whole: Contamination by abundant bulk-population clonotypes could be present in FACS-sorted repertoires. Though weaker, the secondary response peaked faster, on day 5 versus 15. A large majority of primary-vaccination clones showed up again after the booster (about 97% CD4, almost 90% CD8).

Per germline, CDR1 SGHRS and CDR2 YFSETQ. This CDR3 contains 12 residues. V was trimmed by 4 bases and J by 0 bases, leaving 4 bases between them. Details on this clonotype: Antigen specificity is unknown.

The TCR cDNA carried a universal primer site and UMIs from 5'RACE template switching. MiXCR was run by TCRdb on the 5' RACE reads, yielding one entry per CDR3 protein. The data show around 340,000 distinct CDR3 sequences, 8.5% to 10% seen once. The TCR sequence derives from a man between 18 and 35 years old who received the YFV17D yellow fever vaccine. Sequenced here: PBMCs, sampled on the day of the first yellow fever vaccination. This chain uses TRBV5-1 with TRBJ2-5; D unresolved. The CDR3 coding sequence is TGCGCCAGCAGCACGAACCAAGAGACCCAGTACTTC. Its protein product is CASSTNQETQYF.